The source of this T cell receptor beta chain is a study of T-cell reconstitution after alpha-beta-depleted transplantation in children. Findings and caveats of the study: Alpha-beta T cells present about two months after transplant were reported to originate from several hundred expanded graft clones. Some patients owed their high day-60 TCRbeta diversity to surviving recipient T cells and thymic progenitors. Counts and diversity of T cells one year after transplant came mostly from newly produced T cells.

The CDR3 has 15 amino acids. Germline CDR1 DFQATT, CDR2 SNEGSKA (reference sequence). V was clipped by 6 bases and J by 7 bases, with 22 bases between them. It was with unique molecular identifiers that the TCRbeta library was prepared. A single record per CDR3 protein comes from TCRdb applying MiXCR to the PCR reads. The repertoire consists of about 440,000 distinct CDR3 sequences, with around two fifths occurring once and the leading ten covering 27%. Comments on this clonotype: Antigen specificity is unknown.

The chain combines TRBV20-1 with TRBJ2-1; no clear D gene. This receptor was obtained from a girl aged 2 to 9 with aplastic anemia, due to receive a stem cell transplant. Source: PBMCs, taken before TCRalphabeta/CD19-depleted stem cell transplant. CDR3 sequence: CSAPGPRTPKNEQFF. In nucleotides, the CDR3 is TGCAGTGCCCCCGGTCCCCGAACCCCTAAGAATGAGCAGTTCTTC.